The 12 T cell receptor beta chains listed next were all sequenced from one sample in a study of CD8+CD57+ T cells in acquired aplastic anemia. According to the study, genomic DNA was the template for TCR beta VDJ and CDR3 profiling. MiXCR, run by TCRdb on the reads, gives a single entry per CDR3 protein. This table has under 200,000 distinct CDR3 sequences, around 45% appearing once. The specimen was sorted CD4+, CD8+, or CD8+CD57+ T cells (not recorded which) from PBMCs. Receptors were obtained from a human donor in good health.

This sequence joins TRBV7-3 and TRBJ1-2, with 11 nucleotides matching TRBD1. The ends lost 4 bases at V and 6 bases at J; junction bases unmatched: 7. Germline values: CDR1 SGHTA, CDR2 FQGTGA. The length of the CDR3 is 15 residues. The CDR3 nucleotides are TGTGCCAGCAGCTCAAAGGACAGGGGGCCGGATGGCTACACCTTC. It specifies CASSSKDRGPDGYTF.

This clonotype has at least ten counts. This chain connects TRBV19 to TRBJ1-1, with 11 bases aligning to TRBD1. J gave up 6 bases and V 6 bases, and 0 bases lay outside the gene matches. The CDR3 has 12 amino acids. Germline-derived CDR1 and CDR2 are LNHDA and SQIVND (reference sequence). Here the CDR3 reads CASRGQGAEAFF. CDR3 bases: TGTGCCAGTAGGGGACAGGGGGCTGAAGCTTTCTTT.

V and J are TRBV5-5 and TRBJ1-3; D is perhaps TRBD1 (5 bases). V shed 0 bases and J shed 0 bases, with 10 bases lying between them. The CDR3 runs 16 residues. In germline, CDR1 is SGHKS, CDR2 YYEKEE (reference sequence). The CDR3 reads CASSLEGLSSGNTIYF. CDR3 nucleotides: TGTGCCAGCAGCTTGGAGGGACTGAGCTCTGGAAACACCATATATTTT.

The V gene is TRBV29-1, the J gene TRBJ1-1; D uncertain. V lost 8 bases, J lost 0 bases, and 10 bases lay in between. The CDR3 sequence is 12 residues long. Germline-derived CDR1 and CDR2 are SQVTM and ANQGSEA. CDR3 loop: CSSPKVNTEAFF. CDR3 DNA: TGCAGCAGTCCCAAGGTGAACACTGAAGCTTTCTTT. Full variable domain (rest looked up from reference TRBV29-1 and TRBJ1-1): SAVISQKPSRDICQRGTSLTIQCQVDSQVTMMFWYRQQPGQSLTLIATANQGSEATYESGFVIDKFPISRPNLTFSTLTVSNMSPEDSSIYLCSSPKVNTEAFFGQGTRLTVV.

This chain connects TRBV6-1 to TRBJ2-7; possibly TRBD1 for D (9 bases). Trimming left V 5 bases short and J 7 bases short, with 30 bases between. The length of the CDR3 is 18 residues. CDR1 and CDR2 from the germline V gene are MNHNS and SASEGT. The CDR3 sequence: CASSRDRESGRGAREQYF. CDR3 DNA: TGTGCCAGCAGTAGGGACAGGGAAAGCGGGCGGGGGGCGAGGGAGCAGTACTTC.

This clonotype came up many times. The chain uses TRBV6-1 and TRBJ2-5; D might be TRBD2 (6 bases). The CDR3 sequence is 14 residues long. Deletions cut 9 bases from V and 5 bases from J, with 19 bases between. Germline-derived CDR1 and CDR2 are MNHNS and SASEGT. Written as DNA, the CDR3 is TGTGCCAGTCCGACTCGGGGGTGTAGGGAGACCCAGTACTTC. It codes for CASPTRGCRETQYF.

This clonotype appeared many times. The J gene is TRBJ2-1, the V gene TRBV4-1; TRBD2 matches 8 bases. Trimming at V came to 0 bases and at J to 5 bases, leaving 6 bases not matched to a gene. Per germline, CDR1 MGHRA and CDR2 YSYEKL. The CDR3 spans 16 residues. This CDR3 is CASSQDVSGRNNEQFF. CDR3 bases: TGCGCCAGCAGCCAAGATGTCAGCGGGAGAAACAATGAGCAGTTCTTC.

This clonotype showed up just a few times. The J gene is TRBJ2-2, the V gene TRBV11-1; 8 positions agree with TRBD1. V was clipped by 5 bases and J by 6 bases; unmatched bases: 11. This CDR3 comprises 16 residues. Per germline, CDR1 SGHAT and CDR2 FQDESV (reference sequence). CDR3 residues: CASSPRWTGSPGELFF. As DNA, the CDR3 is TGTGCCAGCAGCCCGAGGTGGACAGGGTCACCCGGGGAGCTGTTTTTT.

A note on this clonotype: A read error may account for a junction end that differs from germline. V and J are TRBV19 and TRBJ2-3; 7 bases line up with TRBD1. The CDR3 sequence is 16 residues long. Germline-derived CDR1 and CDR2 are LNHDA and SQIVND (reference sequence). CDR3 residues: CASSGDREGVTDTQYF. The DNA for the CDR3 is TGTGCCAGTAGCGGCGACAGGGAAGGAGTCACAGACACGCAGTATTTT.

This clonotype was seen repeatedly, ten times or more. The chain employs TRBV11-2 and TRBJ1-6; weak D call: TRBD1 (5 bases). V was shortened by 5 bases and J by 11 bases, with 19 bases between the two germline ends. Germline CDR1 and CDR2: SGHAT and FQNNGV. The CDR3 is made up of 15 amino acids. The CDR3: CASSAGLIFRAPLHF. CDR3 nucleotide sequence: TGTGCCAGCAGCGCGGGACTGATCTTTAGGGCACCCCTCCACTTT.

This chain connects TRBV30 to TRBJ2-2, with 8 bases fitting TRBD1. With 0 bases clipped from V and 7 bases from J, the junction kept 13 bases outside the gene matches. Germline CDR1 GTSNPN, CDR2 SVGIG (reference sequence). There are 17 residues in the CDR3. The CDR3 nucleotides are TGTGCCTGGAGTGTAGGAGACAGGGGTTTCCGTGGCGGGGAGCTGTTTTTT. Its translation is CAWSVGDRGFRGGELFF.

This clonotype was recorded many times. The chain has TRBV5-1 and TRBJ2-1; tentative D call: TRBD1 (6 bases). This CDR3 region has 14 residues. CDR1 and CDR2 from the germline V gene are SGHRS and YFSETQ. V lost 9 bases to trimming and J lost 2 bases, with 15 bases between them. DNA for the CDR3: TGCGCCACCTCCCGGGACACCACCTACAATGAGCAGTTCTTC. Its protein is CATSRDTTYNEQFF.